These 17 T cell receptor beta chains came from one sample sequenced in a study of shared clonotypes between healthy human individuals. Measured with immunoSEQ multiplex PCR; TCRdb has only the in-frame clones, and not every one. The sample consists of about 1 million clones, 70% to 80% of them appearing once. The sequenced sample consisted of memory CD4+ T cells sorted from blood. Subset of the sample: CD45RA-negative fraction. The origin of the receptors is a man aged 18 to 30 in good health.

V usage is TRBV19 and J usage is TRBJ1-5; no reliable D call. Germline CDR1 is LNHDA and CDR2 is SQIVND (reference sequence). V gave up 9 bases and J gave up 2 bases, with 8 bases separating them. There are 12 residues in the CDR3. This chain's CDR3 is CASKSGNQPQHF. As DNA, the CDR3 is TGTGCCAGCAAGTCCGGCAATCAGCCCCAGCATTTT.

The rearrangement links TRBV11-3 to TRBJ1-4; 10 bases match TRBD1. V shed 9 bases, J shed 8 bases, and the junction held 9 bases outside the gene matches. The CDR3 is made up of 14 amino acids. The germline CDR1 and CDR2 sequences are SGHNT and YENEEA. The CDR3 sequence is CARGLGQGSEKLFF. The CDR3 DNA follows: TGTGCCAGAGGACTGGGACAGGGGAGCGAAAAACTGTTTTTT.

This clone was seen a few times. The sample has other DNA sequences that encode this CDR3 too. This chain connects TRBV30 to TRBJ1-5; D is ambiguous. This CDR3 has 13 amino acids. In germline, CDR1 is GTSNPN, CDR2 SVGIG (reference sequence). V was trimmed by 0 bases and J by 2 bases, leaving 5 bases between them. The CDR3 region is CAWSVSGNQPQHF. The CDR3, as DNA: TGTGCCTGGAGTGTTTCAGGCAATCAGCCCCAGCATTTT.

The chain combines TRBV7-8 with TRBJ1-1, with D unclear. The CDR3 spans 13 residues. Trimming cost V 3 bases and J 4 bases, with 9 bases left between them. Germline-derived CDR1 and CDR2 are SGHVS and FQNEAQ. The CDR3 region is CASSLNSGTEAFF. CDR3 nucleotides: TGTGCCAGCAGCTTGAACTCCGGCACTGAAGCTTTCTTT.

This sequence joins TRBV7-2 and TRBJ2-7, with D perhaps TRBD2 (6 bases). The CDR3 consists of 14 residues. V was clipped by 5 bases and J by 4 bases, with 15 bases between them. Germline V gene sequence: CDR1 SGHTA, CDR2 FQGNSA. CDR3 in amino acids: CASSPSSGTYEQYF. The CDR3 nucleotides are TGTGCCAGCAGCCCATCTAGTGGGACTTACGAGCAGTACTTC.

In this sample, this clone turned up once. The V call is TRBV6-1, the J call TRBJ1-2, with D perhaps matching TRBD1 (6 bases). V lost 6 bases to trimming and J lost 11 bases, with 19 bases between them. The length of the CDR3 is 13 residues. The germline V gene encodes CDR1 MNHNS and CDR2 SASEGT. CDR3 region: CASSPRDTGSYTF. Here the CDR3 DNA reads TGTGCCAGCAGCCCCCGGGACACTGGATCTTACACCTTC.

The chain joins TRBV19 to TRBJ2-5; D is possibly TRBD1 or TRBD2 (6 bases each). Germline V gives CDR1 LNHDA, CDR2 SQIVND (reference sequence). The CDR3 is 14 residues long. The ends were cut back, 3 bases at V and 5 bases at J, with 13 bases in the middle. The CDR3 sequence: CASSIGGGLETQYF. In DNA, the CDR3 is TGTGCCAGTAGTATCGGAGGGGGGTTGGAGACCCAGTACTTC.

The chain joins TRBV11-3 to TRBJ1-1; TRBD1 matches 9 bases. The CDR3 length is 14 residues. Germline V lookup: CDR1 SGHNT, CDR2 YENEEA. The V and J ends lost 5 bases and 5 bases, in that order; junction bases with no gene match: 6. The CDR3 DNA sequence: TGTGCCAGCAGCCGACAGGGGGAGATTACTGAAGCTTTCTTT. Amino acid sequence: CASSRQGEITEAFF.

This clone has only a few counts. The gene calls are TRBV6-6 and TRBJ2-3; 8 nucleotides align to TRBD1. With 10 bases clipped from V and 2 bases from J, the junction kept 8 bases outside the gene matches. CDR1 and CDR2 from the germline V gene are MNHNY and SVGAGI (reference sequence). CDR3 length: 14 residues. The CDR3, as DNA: TGTGCCATCTCAGGGGGCCGGGACACAGATACGCAGTATTTT. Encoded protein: CAISGGRDTDTQYF.

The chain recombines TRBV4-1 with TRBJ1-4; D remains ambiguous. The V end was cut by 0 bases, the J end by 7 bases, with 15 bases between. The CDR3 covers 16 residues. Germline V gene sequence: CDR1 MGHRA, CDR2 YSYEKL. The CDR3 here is CASSQEFVAGGEKLFF. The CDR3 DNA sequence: TGCGCCAGCAGCCAAGAATTTGTGGCAGGCGGTGAAAAACTGTTTTTT.

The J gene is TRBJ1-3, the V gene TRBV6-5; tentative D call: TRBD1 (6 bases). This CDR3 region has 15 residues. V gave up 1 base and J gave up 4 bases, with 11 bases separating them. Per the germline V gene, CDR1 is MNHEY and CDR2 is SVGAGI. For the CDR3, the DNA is TGTGCCAGCAGTTACTGGGGGGCTGGAGGAAACACCATATATTTT. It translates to CASSYWGAGGNTIYF.

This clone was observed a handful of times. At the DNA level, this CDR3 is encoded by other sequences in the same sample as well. The CDR3 coding sequence is TGTGCCAGCAGATCCGTCAACACTGAAGCTTTCTTT. Encoded protein: CASRSVNTEAFF. The chain combines TRBV6-5 with TRBJ1-1, with D uncertain. V was shortened by 6 bases and J by 2 bases, with 7 bases between the two germline ends. There are 12 residues in the CDR3. The germline gives CDR1 MNHEY, CDR2 SVGAGI.

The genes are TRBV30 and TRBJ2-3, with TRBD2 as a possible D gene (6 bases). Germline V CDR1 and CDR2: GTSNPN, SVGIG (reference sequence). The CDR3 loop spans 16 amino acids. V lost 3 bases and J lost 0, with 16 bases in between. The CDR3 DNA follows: TGTGCCTGGAGCCGCCCCCGGCGGGGAAGCACAGATACGCAGTATTTT. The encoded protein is CAWSRPRRGSTDTQYF.

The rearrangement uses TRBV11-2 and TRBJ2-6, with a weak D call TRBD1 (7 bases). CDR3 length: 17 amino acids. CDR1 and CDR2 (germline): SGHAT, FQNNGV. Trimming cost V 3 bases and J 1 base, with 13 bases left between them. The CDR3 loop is CASSLTRGESGANVLTF. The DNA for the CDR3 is TGTGCCAGCAGCTTGACCAGGGGGGAATCTGGGGCCAACGTCCTGACTTTC.

For the CDR3, the DNA is TGTGCCAGCAGCCAAGAAAGGAGATACTCCAATGAGCAGTTCTTC. This sequence encodes CASSQERRYSNEQFF. The chain is built from TRBV4-2 and TRBJ2-1; D not certain. Germline CDR1 reads LGHNA; CDR2 reads YNFKEQ. The CDR3 extends over 15 amino acids. Between the trimmed V and J ends, which lost 0 bases and 6 bases, there was a span of 12 bases.

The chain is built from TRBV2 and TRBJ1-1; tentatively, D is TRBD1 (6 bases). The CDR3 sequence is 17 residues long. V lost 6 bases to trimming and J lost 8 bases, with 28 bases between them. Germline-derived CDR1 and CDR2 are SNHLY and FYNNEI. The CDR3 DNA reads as TGTGCCAGCAGCCCACCCTCTCTTTCAACAGGGCCCAGGGAAGCTTTCTTT. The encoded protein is CASSPPSLSTGPREAFF.

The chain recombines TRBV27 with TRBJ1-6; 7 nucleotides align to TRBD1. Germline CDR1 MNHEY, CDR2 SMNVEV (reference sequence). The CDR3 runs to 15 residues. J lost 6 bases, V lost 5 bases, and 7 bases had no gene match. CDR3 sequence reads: CASSPGDRRNSPLHF. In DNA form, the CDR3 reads TGTGCCAGCAGTCCCGGGGACAGACGTAATTCACCCCTCCACTTT.